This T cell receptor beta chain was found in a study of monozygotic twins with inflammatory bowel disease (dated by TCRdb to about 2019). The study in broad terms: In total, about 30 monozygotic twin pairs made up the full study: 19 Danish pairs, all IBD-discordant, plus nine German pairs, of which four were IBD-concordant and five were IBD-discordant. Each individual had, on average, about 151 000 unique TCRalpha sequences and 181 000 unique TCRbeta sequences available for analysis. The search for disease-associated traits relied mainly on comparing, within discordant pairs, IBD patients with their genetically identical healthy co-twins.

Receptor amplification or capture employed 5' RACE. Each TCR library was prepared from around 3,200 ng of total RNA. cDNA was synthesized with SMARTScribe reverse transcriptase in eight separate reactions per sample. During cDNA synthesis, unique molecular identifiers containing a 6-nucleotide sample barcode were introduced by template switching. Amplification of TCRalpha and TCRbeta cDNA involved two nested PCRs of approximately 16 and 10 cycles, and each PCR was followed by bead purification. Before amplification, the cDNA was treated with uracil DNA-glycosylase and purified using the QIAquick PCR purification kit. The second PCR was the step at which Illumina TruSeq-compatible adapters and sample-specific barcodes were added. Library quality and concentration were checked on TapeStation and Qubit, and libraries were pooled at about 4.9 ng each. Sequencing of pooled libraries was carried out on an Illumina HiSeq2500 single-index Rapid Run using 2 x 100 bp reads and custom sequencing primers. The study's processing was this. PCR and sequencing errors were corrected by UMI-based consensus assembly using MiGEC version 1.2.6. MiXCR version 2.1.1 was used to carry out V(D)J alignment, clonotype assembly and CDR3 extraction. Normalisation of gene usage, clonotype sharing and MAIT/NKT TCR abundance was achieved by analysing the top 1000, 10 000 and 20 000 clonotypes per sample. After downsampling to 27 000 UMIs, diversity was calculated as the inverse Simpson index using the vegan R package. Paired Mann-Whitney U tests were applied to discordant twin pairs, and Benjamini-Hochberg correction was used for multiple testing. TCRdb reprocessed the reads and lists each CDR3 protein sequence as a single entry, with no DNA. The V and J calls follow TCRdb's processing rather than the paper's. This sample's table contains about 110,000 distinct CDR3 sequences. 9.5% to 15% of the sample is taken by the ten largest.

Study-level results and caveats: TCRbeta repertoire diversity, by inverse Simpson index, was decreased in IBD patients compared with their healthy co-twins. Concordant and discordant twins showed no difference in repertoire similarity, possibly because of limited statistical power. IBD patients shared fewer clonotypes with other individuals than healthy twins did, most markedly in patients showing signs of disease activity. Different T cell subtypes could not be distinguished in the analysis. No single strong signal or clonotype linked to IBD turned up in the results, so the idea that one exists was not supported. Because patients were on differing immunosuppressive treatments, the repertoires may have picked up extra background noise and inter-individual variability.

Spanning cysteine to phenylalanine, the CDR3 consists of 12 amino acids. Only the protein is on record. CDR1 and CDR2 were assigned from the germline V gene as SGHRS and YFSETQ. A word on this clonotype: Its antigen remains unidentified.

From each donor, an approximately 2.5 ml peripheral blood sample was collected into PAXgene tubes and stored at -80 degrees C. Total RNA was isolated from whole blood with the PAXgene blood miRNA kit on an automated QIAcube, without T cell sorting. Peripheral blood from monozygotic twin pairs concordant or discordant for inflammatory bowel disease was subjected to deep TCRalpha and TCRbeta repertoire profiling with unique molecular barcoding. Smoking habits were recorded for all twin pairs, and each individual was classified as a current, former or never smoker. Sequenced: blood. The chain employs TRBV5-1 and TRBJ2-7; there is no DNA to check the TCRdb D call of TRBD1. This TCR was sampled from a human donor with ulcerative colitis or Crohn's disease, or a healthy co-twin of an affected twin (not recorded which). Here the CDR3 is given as CASSPGAYEQYF.